Below are 25 T cell receptor beta chains sequenced from a single sample in a study of T cell responses to AZD1222 COVID-19 vaccine (dated by TCRdb to the early 2020s). The sample's time point, from its label and the paper: baseline before first vaccination. Library prep was done by the immunoSEQ multiplex PCR assay. TCRdb carries this immuneACCESS record with in-frame sequences only. Its versions omit some clonotypes, under half of them owing to an unresolved V gene in the studies checked, with the rest unexplained. The sample table lists 95,000 to 150,000 clones, about 85% of them with a count of one. About 6% of the sample comes from the top ten. This specimen was peripheral blood, taken on day 0 of AZD1222 vaccination. The receptors shown here come from an adult in good health.

V is TRBV5-4 and J is TRBJ1-4; 11 bases fit TRBD1. CDR3 size: 15 residues. V was clipped by 3 bases and J by 7 bases; unmatched bases: 5. Germline V gene lookup returns CDR1 SGHNT and CDR2 YYREEE (reference sequence). CDR3 protein: CASSSADRGREKLFF. CDR3 nucleotides: TGTGCCAGCAGCTCAGCGGACAGGGGGCGTGAAAAACTGTTTTTT. Based on the CDR3 plus reference TRBV5-4 and TRBJ1-4, the full variable domain is ETGVTQSPTHLIKTRGQQVTLRCSSQSGHNTVSWYQQALGQGPQFIFQYYREEENGRGNFPPRFSGLQFPNYSSELNVNALELDDSALYLCASSSADRGREKLFFGSGTQLSVL.

V and J are TRBV4-2 and TRBJ1-6; perhaps TRBD1 as D (6 bases). Trimming left V 0 bases short and J 0 bases short, with 18 bases between. This CDR3 has 20 amino acids. Looked up from germline, CDR1 is LGHNA and CDR2 is YNFKEQ. CDR3 region: CASSQEGGKDSYSYNSPLHF. As DNA, the CDR3 is TGTGCCAGCAGCCAAGAAGGGGGGAAGGACAGCTACTCCTATAATTCACCCCTCCACTTT.

The rearrangement joins TRBV6-1 to TRBJ2-3; D is unresolved. In germline, CDR1 is MNHNS, CDR2 SASEGT. Trimming cost V 1 base and J 2 bases, with 10 bases left between them. The CDR3 has 15 amino acids. The CDR3 bases are TGTGCCAGCAGTGAAGGCCAGCAGCCCACAGATACGCAGTATTTT. Translated: CASSEGQQPTDTQYF.

This CDR3 is CASSFYYGYTF. The CDR3 bases are TGTGCCAGCAGCTTTTACTATGGCTACACCTTC. The V gene is TRBV5-6, the J gene TRBJ1-2; D not resolved. CDR1 and CDR2 from the germline V gene are SGHDT and YYEEEE. V was cut by 2 bases and J by 3 bases, with 2 bases left in between. This CDR3 is built from 11 residues.

The chain has TRBV6-4 and TRBJ1-1; D remains unclear. The CDR3 has 18 amino acids. V was trimmed by 6 bases and J by 5 bases, leaving 28 bases between them. Germline CDR1 is MRHNA and CDR2 is SNTAGT. CDR3 loop: CASSAIRWAGPVRTEAFF. The CDR3 nucleotides are TGTGCCAGCAGCGCAATTCGGTGGGCAGGTCCGGTGAGGACTGAAGCTTTCTTT.

The rearrangement uses TRBV18 and TRBJ2-7; perhaps TRBD2 as D (6 bases). This CDR3 contains 14 residues. Between the trimmed V and J ends, which lost 3 bases and 7 bases, there was a span of 16 bases. Germline values: CDR1 KGHSH, CDR2 LQKENI. Here the CDR3 reads CASSPRGTLEEQYF. CDR3 DNA sequence: TGTGCCAGCTCACCTCGTGGGACTTTGGAAGAGCAGTACTTC. The complete variable domain, with remaining parts taken from reference TRBV18 and TRBJ2-7, reads NAGVMQNPRHLVRRRGQEARLRCSPMKGHSHVYWYRQLPEEGLKFMVYLQKENIIDESGMPKERFSAEFPKEGPSILRIQQVVRGDSAAYFCASSPRGTLEEQYFGPGTRLTVT.

This sequence joins TRBV24-1 and TRBJ2-2, with 7 bases that match TRBD1. In germline, CDR1 is KGHDR, CDR2 SFDVKD. CDR3 length equals 16 residues. V lost 4 bases, J lost 6 bases, and 10 bases stayed unmatched. The CDR3 reads CATSETGLQGAGELFF. CDR3 nucleotide sequence: TGTGCCACCAGTGAGACAGGACTTCAGGGGGCCGGGGAGCTGTTTTTT.

The rearrangement links TRBV11-3 to TRBJ2-7, with 7 nucleotides matching TRBD1. Per the germline V gene, CDR1 is SGHNT and CDR2 is YENEEA. This CDR3 comprises 14 residues. The J segment lost 6 bases and the V segment lost 5 bases, leaving 10 bases of the junction unmatched. The CDR3 nucleotides are TGTGCCAGCAGCACGGGACAGACCGTCGGCGAGCAGTACTTC. Its translation: CASSTGQTVGEQYF.

V and J are TRBV4-3 and TRBJ1-5; 7 nucleotides agree with TRBD1. V trimming: 3 bases; J trimming: 10 bases; junction bases outside the gene matches: 9. Germline V gene sequence: CDR1 LGHNA, CDR2 YSLEER. The CDR3 is made up of 14 amino acids. The CDR3 coding sequence is TGCGCCAGCAGCCATGAGAAACAGGGGTCACCCCAGCATTTT. This sequence encodes CASSHEKQGSPQHF.

This chain links TRBV28 with TRBJ2-7, with 7 positions matching TRBD2. With V trimmed by 5 bases and J by 7 bases, 14 bases remained unmatched. Germline-derived CDR1 and CDR2 are MDHEN and SYDVKM. This CDR3 is built from 15 residues. The CDR3 DNA sequence: TGTGCCAGCAGTCTAGTGGGACTATCACTACGGGAGCAGTACTTC. It is translated as CASSLVGLSLREQYF.

This clone was counted a single time. The J gene is TRBJ2-7, the V gene TRBV27; TRBD1 matches at 9 bases. Germline V gene lookup returns CDR1 MNHEY and CDR2 SMNVEV (reference sequence). The CDR3 is made up of 14 amino acids. V dropped 4 bases and J dropped 3; count of bases not matched to a gene: 4. CDR3 protein: CASSSGTGRYEQYF. Written as DNA, the CDR3 is TGTGCCAGCAGTTCCGGGACAGGGCGCTACGAGCAGTACTTC.

The V call is TRBV13, the J call TRBJ2-2; TRBD1 matches at 7 bases. Germline-derived CDR1 and CDR2 are PRHDT and FYEKMQ (reference sequence). The V segment lost 4 bases and the J segment 5 bases; nucleotides outside the gene matches: 13. This CDR3 contains 17 residues. CDR3 coding DNA: TGTGCCAGCAGCTCCCGGGACAGCGGAATTTGGACCGGGGAGCTGTTTTTT. Translation gives CASSSRDSGIWTGELFF.

The chain recombines TRBV7-9 with TRBJ1-2, with 7 positions matching TRBD1. With V trimmed by 5 bases and J by 3 bases, 9 bases remained unmatched. Germline CDR1 and CDR2: SEHNR and FQNEAQ (reference sequence). The CDR3 runs 15 residues. CDR3 region: CASSSPDRAYYGYTF. The CDR3 nucleotides are TGTGCCAGCAGCAGTCCCGACAGGGCATACTATGGCTACACCTTC.

The chain combines TRBV12-3 or TRBV12-4 with TRBJ1-1; possible D gene TRBD1, 6 bases. The CDR3 extends over 13 amino acids. Between the trimmed V and J ends, which lost 6 bases and 0 bases, there was a span of 8 bases. In nucleotides, the CDR3 is TGTGCCAGCAGGAGGGGGATGAACACTGAAGCTTTCTTT. Translated, it gives CASRRGMNTEAFF.

This clone was seen once. The chain links TRBV10-3 to TRBJ2-5; 7 nucleotides line up with TRBD1. The CDR3 loop spans 17 amino acids. CDR1 and CDR2 (germline): ENHRY, SYGVKD. J was trimmed by 5 bases and V by 5 bases; bases with no gene match: 17. CDR3 sequence reads: CAISTLHKSTRGETQYF. The CDR3 DNA reads TGTGCCATCAGTACGCTCCACAAATCTACCAGGGGGGAGACCCAGTACTTC.

This clone appeared a single time. CDR3 DNA: TGTGCCAGCAGCCAAGAAGAGGACTCTGGAAACACCATATATTTT. Amino acid sequence: CASSQEEDSGNTIYF. The rearrangement links TRBV14 to TRBJ1-3; D is ambiguous. The germline CDR1 and CDR2 sequences are SGHDN and FVKESK. Trimming pared 0 bases from V and 0 bases from J, leaving 6 bases between. The CDR3 length is 15 residues. Supplemented by reference TRBV14 and TRBJ1-3, the full variable domain reads EAGVTQFPSHSVIEKGQTVTLRCDPISGHDNLYWYRRVMGKEIKFLLHFVKESKQDESGMPNNRFLAERTGGTYSTLKVQPAELEDSGVYFCASSQEEDSGNTIYFGEGSWLTVV.

The chain employs TRBV18 and TRBJ2-1; 8 bases are shared with TRBD1. Germline lookup yields CDR1 KGHSH and CDR2 LQKENI. The V and J ends lost 4 bases and 5 bases, in that order; junction bases with no gene match: 7. The CDR3 is made up of 15 amino acids. CDR3 DNA sequence: TGTGCCAGCTCACGAAGGACAGGGCACGACAATGAGCAGTTCTTC. This translates into CASSRRTGHDNEQFF. Looking up the rest from reference TRBV18 and TRBJ2-1 gives the full variable domain: NAGVMQNPRHLVRRRGQEARLRCSPMKGHSHVYWYRQLPEEGLKFMVYLQKENIIDESGMPKERFSAEFPKEGPSILRIQQVVRGDSAAYFCASSRRTGHDNEQFFGPGTRLTVL.

The rearrangement links TRBV5-1 to TRBJ2-1; 16 bases are shared with TRBD2. V was pared by 3 bases and J by 10 bases, with 4 bases of the junction left unmatched. This CDR3 region has 15 residues. Germline lookup yields CDR1 SGHRS and CDR2 YFSETQ. CDR3 amino acids: CASSWGLAGGLEQFF. In DNA form, the CDR3 reads TGCGCCAGCAGCTGGGGACTAGCGGGGGGGCTCGAGCAGTTCTTC.

V gene TRBV5-1 combines with J gene TRBJ2-3, with 8 bases identical to TRBD2. The V gene end was trimmed by 4 bases and the J gene end by 4 bases; junction bases not matched to a gene: 8. CDR1 is SGHRS and CDR2 is YFSETQ in the germline V gene. The CDR3 is 15 residues long. Here the CDR3 reads CASSPGRGGPDTQYF. In DNA, the CDR3 is TGCGCCAGCAGCCCAGGCCGGGGGGGGCCAGATACGCAGTATTTT.

The chain employs TRBV4-1 and TRBJ2-7; D possibly corresponds to TRBD1 (5 bases). V was pared by 0 bases and J by 0 bases, with 12 bases between. Per the germline V gene, CDR1 is MGHRA and CDR2 is YSYEKL. The CDR3 is made up of 16 amino acids. CDR3 sequence: CASSQDVQDPSYEQYF. Written as DNA, the CDR3 is TGCGCCAGCAGCCAAGATGTACAGGACCCCTCCTACGAGCAGTACTTC.

The CDR3 sequence is CASSVDPGNHNEQFF. The CDR3 coding sequence is TGTGCCAGCAGCGTAGATCCAGGGAATCACAATGAGCAGTTCTTC. This chain links TRBV9 with TRBJ2-1; D might be TRBD1 (5 bases). Trimming stripped 0 bases from V and 5 bases from J, with 12 bases between. The CDR3 runs to 15 residues. The germline V gene encodes CDR1 SGDLS and CDR2 YYNGEE.

Here the CDR3 reads CASSRPGQSYNEQFF. The CDR3 nucleotides read TGTGCCAGCAGCCGACCGGGACAGAGCTACAATGAGCAGTTCTTC. This chain uses TRBV2 with TRBJ2-1, with 7 nucleotides matching TRBD1. The V gene's germline CDR1 is SNHLY and CDR2 FYNNEI. The CDR3 sequence is 15 residues long. The V and J ends lost 6 bases and 3 bases, in that order; junction bases with no gene match: 8. Drawing the rest from reference TRBV2 and TRBJ2-1, the complete variable domain is EPEVTQTPSHQVTQMGQEVILRCVPISNHLYFYWYRQILGQKVEFLVSFYNNEISEKSEIFDDQFSVERPDGSNFTLKIRSTKLEDSAMYFCASSRPGQSYNEQFFGPGTRLTVL.

The V call is TRBV20-1, the J call TRBJ2-3, with unresolved D. V was pared by 3 bases and J by 5 bases, with 6 bases between. The CDR3 totals 11 residues. Germline lookup yields CDR1 DFQATT and CDR2 SNEGSKA (reference sequence). The CDR3 here is CSASGLDTQYF. CDR3 nucleotide sequence: TGCAGTGCTAGCGGGTTAGATACGCAGTATTTT.

This clone has only one observation. The V and J genes are TRBV6-2 or TRBV6-3 and TRBJ2-7, with D possibly TRBD1 on 6 matching bases. Germline V gene sequence: CDR1 MNHEY, CDR2 SVGEGT. V was cut by 0 bases and J by 5 bases, with 8 bases left in between. The CDR3 runs to 13 residues. This CDR3 reads CASSYSNRDEQYF. The CDR3 DNA reads TGTGCCAGCAGTTACTCCAACAGGGACGAGCAGTACTTC.

The chain employs TRBV11-2 and TRBJ2-2, with 8 bases aligning to TRBD2. CDR3 length: 14 residues. The V and J ends lost 2 bases and 8 bases, in that order; junction bases with no gene match: 4. Germline CDR1 is SGHAT and CDR2 is FQNNGV. CDR3: CASSLIAGRGELFF. The CDR3 DNA reads as TGTGCCAGCAGCTTAATAGCGGGGAGAGGGGAGCTGTTTTTT.